One and the same sample provided the 8 T cell receptor beta chains below, sequenced in a study of cytomegalovirus exposure and HLA in healthy donors. PCR used 60 Vbeta primers and 13 Jbeta primers. Assay: immunoSEQ multiplex PCR; the TCRdb copy retains only in-frame clones and omits some. This repertoire shows around 110,000 clones, around three quarters found once; its top ten account for approximately 0.9%. Sequenced material: PBMCs. The receptors derive from a woman aged 30 to 39 in good health and CMV-seronegative.

The chain links TRBV9 to TRBJ2-5; D ambiguous. The CDR3 consists of 15 residues. V was clipped by 1 base and J by 0 bases, with 10 bases between them. Germline V CDR1 and CDR2: SGDLS, YYNGEE. In DNA form, the CDR3 reads TGTGCCAGCAGCGTAAGTCAGAAACACCAAGAGACCCAGTACTTC. Its protein product is CASSVSQKHQETQYF.

This clone was seen a handful of times. The chain employs TRBV18 and TRBJ1-1; no firm D call. V lost 5 bases, J lost 4 bases, and 8 bases lay in between. CDR1 is KGHSH and CDR2 is LQKENI in the germline V gene. This CDR3 is 12 amino acids long. The CDR3 nucleotides read TGTGCCAGCTCAGCGGGGTCCACTGAAGCTTTCTTT. Amino acid sequence: CASSAGSTEAFF.

The table lists this clone with a few counts. The rearrangement uses TRBV9 and TRBJ2-2, with D perhaps TRBD2 (7 bases). Germline CDR1 SGDLS, CDR2 YYNGEE. This CDR3 is built from 16 residues. Trimming removed 0 bases at V and 8 bases at J, with 17 bases between. The CDR3 loop reads CASSVATGGLIGELFF. CDR3 in DNA: TGTGCCAGCAGCGTAGCTACCGGGGGGCTTATAGGGGAGCTGTTTTTT.

V usage is TRBV5-6 and J usage is TRBJ1-3; no clear D gene. V lost 0 bases to trimming and J lost 0 bases, with 13 bases between them. This CDR3 is built from 17 residues. The germline V gene encodes CDR1 SGHDT and CDR2 YYEEEE. The DNA of the CDR3 is TGTGCCAGCAGCTTGGCGGGATCTCCTCTCTCTGGAAACACCATATATTTT. It translates to CASSLAGSPLSGNTIYF.

The V gene is TRBV4-2, the J gene TRBJ2-5; D might be TRBD2 (7 bases). The CDR3 sequence is 16 residues long. The V and J ends lost 0 bases and 5 bases respectively, with 16 bases between them. Germline lookup yields CDR1 LGHNA and CDR2 YNFKEQ. CDR3 DNA: TGTGCCAGCAGCCAAGATCCCGGGGGGCGCCCGGAGACCCAGTACTTC. The encoded protein is CASSQDPGGRPETQYF.

This chain uses TRBV19 with TRBJ2-2; maybe TRBD1 (6 bases). Trimming cost V 4 bases and J 7 bases, with 13 bases left between them. The germline CDR1 and CDR2 sequences are LNHDA and SQIVND (reference sequence). This CDR3 has 14 residues. CDR3 loop: CASSTAGVIGELFF. The DNA for the CDR3 is TGTGCCAGTAGTACGGCAGGGGTGATCGGGGAGCTGTTTTTT. Full variable domain (remainder filled in from reference TRBV19 and TRBJ2-2): DGGITQSPKYLFRKEGQNVTLSCEQNLNHDAMYWYRQDPGQGLRLIYYSQIVNDFQKGDIAEGYSVSREKKESFPLTVTSAQKNPTAFYLCASSTAGVIGELFFGEGSRLTVL.

The chain employs TRBV27 and TRBJ2-7; D unclear. V lost 3 bases, J lost 0 bases, and 9 bases lay in between. Looked up from germline, CDR1 is MNHEY and CDR2 is SMNVEV (reference sequence). This CDR3 comprises 14 residues. The DNA for the CDR3 is TGTGCCAGCAGTTTGTCAGTCACCTCCTACGAGCAGTACTTC. Its translation is CASSLSVTSYEQYF.

The chain's CDR3 is CASSPSTPNEQFF. Here the CDR3 DNA reads TGTGCCAGCTCACCATCGACACCCAATGAGCAGTTCTTC. This sequence joins TRBV18 and TRBJ2-1; D uncertain. The V end lost 2 bases, the J end lost 6 bases, and 8 bases lay between the germline ends. This CDR3 comprises 13 residues. Germline CDR1 is KGHSH and CDR2 is LQKENI. The full variable domain, rest sourced from reference TRBV18 and TRBJ2-1, is NAGVMQNPRHLVRRRGQEARLRCSPMKGHSHVYWYRQLPEEGLKFMVYLQKENIIDESGMPKERFSAEFPKEGPSILRIQQVVRGDSAAYFCASSPSTPNEQFFGPGTRLTVL.